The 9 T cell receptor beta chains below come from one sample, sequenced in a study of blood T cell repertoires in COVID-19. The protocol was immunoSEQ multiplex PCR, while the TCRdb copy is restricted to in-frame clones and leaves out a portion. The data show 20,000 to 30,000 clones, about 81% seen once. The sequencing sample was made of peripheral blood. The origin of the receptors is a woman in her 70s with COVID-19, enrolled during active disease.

CDR3 loop: CASSLVWGQGRTEAFF. The CDR3 DNA reads TGTGCCAGCAGCTTGGTCTGGGGACAAGGTCGCACTGAAGCTTTCTTT. The chain combines TRBV5-8 with TRBJ1-1; D is possibly TRBD1 (6 bases). The V gene's germline CDR1 is SGHTS and CDR2 YDEGEE. This CDR3 comprises 16 residues. Trimming removed 0 bases at V and 4 bases at J, with 16 bases between.

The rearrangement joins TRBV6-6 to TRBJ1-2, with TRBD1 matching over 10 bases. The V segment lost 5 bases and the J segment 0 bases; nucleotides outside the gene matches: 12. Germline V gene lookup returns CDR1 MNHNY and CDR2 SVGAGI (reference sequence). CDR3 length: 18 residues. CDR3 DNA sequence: TGTGCCAGCAGTCGCCTCGACAGGGGGCGCGCCACTAACTATGGCTACACCTTC. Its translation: CASSRLDRGRATNYGYTF.

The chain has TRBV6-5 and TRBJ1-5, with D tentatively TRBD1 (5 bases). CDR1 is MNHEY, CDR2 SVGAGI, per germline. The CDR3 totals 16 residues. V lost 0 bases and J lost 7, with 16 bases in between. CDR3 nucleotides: TGTGCCAGCAGTTACTCAACTGCGCAGGGAGGCCAGCCCCAGCATTTT. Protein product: CASSYSTAQGGQPQHF.

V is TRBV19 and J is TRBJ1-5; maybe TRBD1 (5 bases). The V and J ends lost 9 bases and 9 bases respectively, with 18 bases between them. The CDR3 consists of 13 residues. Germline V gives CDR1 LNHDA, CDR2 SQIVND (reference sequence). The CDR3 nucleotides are TGTGCCAGCCACGGGCAGGGCGAGGCGCCCCAGCATTTT. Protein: CASHGQGEAPQHF.

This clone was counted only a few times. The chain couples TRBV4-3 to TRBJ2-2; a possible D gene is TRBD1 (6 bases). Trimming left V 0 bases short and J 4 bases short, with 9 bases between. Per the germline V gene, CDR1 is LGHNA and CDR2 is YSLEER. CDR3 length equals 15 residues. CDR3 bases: TGCGCCAGCAGCCAAGACCAGGGGATCACCGGGGAGCTGTTTTTT. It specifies CASSQDQGITGELFF.

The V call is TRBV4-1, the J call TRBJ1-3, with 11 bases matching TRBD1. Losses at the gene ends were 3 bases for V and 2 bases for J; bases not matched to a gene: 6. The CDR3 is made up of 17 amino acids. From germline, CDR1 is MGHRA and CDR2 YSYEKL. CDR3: CASSQWTGGAPGNTIYF. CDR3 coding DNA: TGCGCCAGCAGCCAGTGGACAGGGGGCGCCCCTGGAAACACCATATATTTT.

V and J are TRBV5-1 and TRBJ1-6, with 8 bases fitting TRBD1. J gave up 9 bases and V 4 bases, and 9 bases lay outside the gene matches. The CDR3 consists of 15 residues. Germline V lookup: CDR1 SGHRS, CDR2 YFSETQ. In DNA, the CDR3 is TGCGCCAGCAGCCCAGGACAGGGAGGGTTTTCACCCCTCCACTTT. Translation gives CASSPGQGGFSPLHF.

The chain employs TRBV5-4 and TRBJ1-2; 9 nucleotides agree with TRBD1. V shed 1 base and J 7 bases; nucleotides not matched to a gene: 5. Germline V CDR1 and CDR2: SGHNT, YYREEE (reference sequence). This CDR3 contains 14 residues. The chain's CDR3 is CASSLPDRGTGYTF. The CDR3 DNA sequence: TGTGCCAGCAGCTTGCCAGACAGGGGGACTGGCTACACCTTC.

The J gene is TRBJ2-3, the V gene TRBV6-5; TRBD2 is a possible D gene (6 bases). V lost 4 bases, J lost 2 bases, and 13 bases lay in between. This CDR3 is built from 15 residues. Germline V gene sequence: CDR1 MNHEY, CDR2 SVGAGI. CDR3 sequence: CASSSPSDNTDTQYF. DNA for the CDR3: TGTGCCAGCAGTTCGCCTAGCGATAACACAGATACGCAGTATTTT.